This TCR beta chain stems from a study of T cell changes during pregnancy in multiple sclerosis. J gave up 3 bases and V 5 bases, and 6 bases lay outside the gene matches. CDR1 and CDR2 (germline): SNHLY, FYNNEI. The CDR3 has 15 residues. Profiled with immunoSEQ multiplex PCR; TCRdb holds only in-frame clones, not every one. The table records 70,000 to 95,000 clones, approximately 94% of them present only once. The J gene is TRBJ2-1, the V gene TRBV2; 8 nucleotides align to TRBD2. The sample in question was peripheral blood, obtained in the second trimester of pregnancy. The clonotype was recovered from a female donor in good health, enrolled as a control in a pregnancy study. This chain's CDR3 is CASSTTSGLYNEQFF. The CDR3 coding sequence is TGTGCCAGCAGTACTACTAGCGGACTCTACAATGAGCAGTTCTTC.